The clone carrying this TCR beta chain came up many times. The TCRbeta library incorporated unique molecular identifiers. TCRdb re-called the PCR reads with MiXCR, one entry per CDR3 protein. The repertoire holds 100,000 to 120,000 distinct CDR3 sequences, with 10% as singletons. This entry is derived from a study of T-cell reconstitution after alpha-beta-depleted transplantation in children. The CDR3 has 14 residues. V gave up 2 bases and J gave up 0 bases, with 5 bases separating them. Germline lookup yields CDR1 SGHRS and CDR2 YFSETQ. The rearrangement uses TRBV5-1 and TRBJ1-4; D remains unclear. This receptor was identified in a human donor who donated a stem cell graft to a child with acute lymphoblastic leukemia. Sequencing used PBMCs from the stem cell graft donor, obtained from the stem cell graft. The CDR3, as DNA: TGCGCCAGCAGCTTCTACGCAACTAATGAAAAACTGTTTTTT. The encoded protein is CASSFYATNEKLFF.